This T cell receptor beta chain was identified in a study of T cell clonality in common variable immunodeficiency. General observations from the study: Reportedly, TCR beta sequences from common variable immunodeficiency showed fewer deletions and N-nucleotide insertions. Compared with controls, CVID subjects had fewer shared TCRbeta clones.

The repertoire was sequenced with immunoSEQ multiplex PCR; TCRdb's copy has only in-frame clones and lacks some. Recorded here are around 13,000 clones, none singletons. The length of the CDR3 is 15 residues. CDR1 is LNHDA and CDR2 is SQIVND in the germline V gene (reference sequence). Deletions cut 3 bases from V and 3 bases from J, with 12 bases between. This clone was observed a handful of times. What it binds is not known. The CDR3 extends 3 residues past the end of the read, so its final part is completed from the germline J gene. Caucasian heritage predominated among both patients and controls. For at least one year, all CVID subjects received replacement immunoglobulin.

The chain has TRBV19 and TRBJ1-3, with a tentative D call TRBD1 (5 bases). The receptor was derived from a human donor with common variable immunodeficiency. Input material: peripheral blood mononuclear cells. The chain's CDR3 is CASSIGANIGNTIYF. The sequenced CDR3 bases are TGTGCCAGTAGTATTGGGGCCAACATTGGAAACACC.